This T cell receptor (beta chain) was sequenced during a study of shared clonotypes between healthy human individuals. V was shortened by 8 bases and J by 8 bases, with 18 bases between the two germline ends. The CDR3 consists of 14 residues. Germline-derived CDR1 and CDR2 are MNHEY and SVGAGI. Overall study findings and caveats: Owing to a small donor count, the genetic and exposure-history diversity represented was limited.

Worth noting for this clone: As yet, its antigen is unknown.

Here immunoSEQ multiplex PCR was the method, and the copy in TCRdb shows in-frame clones only, minus some. The sample contains 190,000 or so clones, 66% of which appear only once. The sample was memory CD4+ T cells sorted from blood. Subset of the sample: CD45RA-negative fraction. The sequence was obtained from a man aged 25-45 years in good health. This chain joins TRBV6-5 and TRBJ1-4, with D uncertain. This CDR3 reads CASSSRGFGEKLFF. The CDR3 DNA is TGTGCCAGCTCAAGTCGGGGATTTGGGGAAAAACTGTTTTTT.